The 24 T cell receptor beta chains below all came from one sample that was sequenced in a study of blood T cell repertoires in COVID-19. Method: immunoSEQ multiplex PCR; TCRdb's copy keeps in-frame clones and lacks some. The table records over 300,000 clones, approximately 82% of them present only once. Sequenced: peripheral blood. The receptors come from a woman in her forties or fifties with acute or convalescent COVID-19.

The chain has TRBV6-2 or TRBV6-3 and TRBJ1-2, with D possibly being TRBD1 (5 bases). Germline CDR1 is MNHEY and CDR2 is SVGEGT. Trimming left V 6 bases short and J 8 bases short, with 16 bases between. This CDR3 has 13 amino acids. CDR3 bases: TGTGCCAGCAGCCGACAGAGCTATTACGGCTACACCTTC. Its protein product is CASSRQSYYGYTF.

The V and J genes are TRBV4-2 and TRBJ1-2, with 7 bases fitting TRBD1. Trimming at V came to 5 bases and at J to 4 bases, leaving 16 bases not matched to a gene. Looked up from germline, CDR1 is LGHNA and CDR2 is YNFKEQ. CDR3 length: 17 residues. The CDR3 bases are TGTGCCAGCAGCTCAAGACAGGGAGAGGACTTGAGCTATGGCTACACCTTC. It codes for CASSSRQGEDLSYGYTF.

The chain's CDR3 is CASSGPSGSTDTQYF. In DNA, the CDR3 is TGTGCCAGCAGCGGCCCTAGCGGGAGCACAGATACGCAGTATTTT. The rearrangement joins TRBV3-1 (or the pseudogene TRBV3-2) to TRBJ2-3; 8 bases agree with TRBD2. CDR1 is LGHDT, CDR2 YNNKEL, per germline (reference sequence). This CDR3 has 15 amino acids. J lost 0 bases, V lost 5 bases, and 4 bases had no gene match.

V is TRBV5-1 and J is TRBJ2-7; D is perhaps TRBD1 (5 bases). Per germline, CDR1 SGHRS and CDR2 YFSETQ. Between the trimmed V and J ends, which lost 5 bases and 2 bases, there was a span of 8 bases. CDR3 length equals 12 residues. DNA of the CDR3: TGCGCCAGCAGTGGACAAGCCTACGAGCAGTACTTC. It specifies CASSGQAYEQYF.

This rearrangement joins TRBV30 to TRBJ1-1; D might be TRBD1 (6 bases). This CDR3 spans 13 amino acids. CDR1 is GTSNPN and CDR2 is SVGIG in the germline V gene (reference sequence). V shed 2 bases and J shed 5 bases, with 12 bases lying between them. The CDR3 here is CAWSWGLGTEAFF. The CDR3 nucleotides read TGTGCCTGGAGTTGGGGGCTTGGGACTGAAGCTTTCTTT.

The gene calls are TRBV9 and TRBJ2-1; D perhaps matches TRBD1 (6 bases). CDR1 is SGDLS and CDR2 is YYNGEE in the germline V gene. V was clipped by 0 bases and J by 9 bases, with 25 bases between them. This CDR3 has 18 residues. As DNA, the CDR3 is TGTGCCAGCAGCGTAGCCCCCATTGGTGGAAGGGGGTTCGGTGAGCAGTTCTTC. Translated, it gives CASSVAPIGGRGFGEQFF.

V usage is TRBV27 and J usage is TRBJ2-2, with 10 bases lining up with TRBD1. Trimming took 0 bases from V and 8 from J; bases not matched to a gene: 6. The CDR3 length is 16 residues. Germline CDR1 and CDR2: MNHEY and SMNVEV (reference sequence). The CDR3 here is CASSLSGQGERGELFF. The DNA of the CDR3 is TGTGCCAGCAGTTTATCCGGACAGGGGGAAAGGGGGGAGCTGTTTTTT.

The V and J genes are TRBV19 and TRBJ2-2, with a weak D call TRBD1 (6 bases). Trimming shortened V by 5 bases and J by 2 bases, and 15 bases separated the two germline ends. Per germline, CDR1 LNHDA and CDR2 SQIVND (reference sequence). This CDR3 has 16 amino acids. The CDR3 nucleotides are TGTGCCAGTAGTTTACTGACAGGTTCTAACACCGGGGAGCTGTTTTTT. Translating gives CASSLLTGSNTGELFF.

The CDR3, as DNA: TGCAGTGCTAGTGCCGGGCCTAGCGGGCGAGATACGCAGTATTTT. Translating gives CSASAGPSGRDTQYF. The chain uses TRBV20-1 and TRBJ2-3, with 8 bases identical to TRBD2. This CDR3 region has 15 residues. The germline gives CDR1 DFQATT, CDR2 SNEGSKA (reference sequence). Germline trimming cut 3 bases from V and 5 bases from J; bases unmatched to any gene: 10.

This rearrangement joins TRBV19 to TRBJ1-5; 12 nucleotides agree with TRBD1. The V gene end was trimmed by 3 bases and the J gene end by 2 bases; junction bases not matched to a gene: 5. The CDR3 length is 17 residues. Germline-derived CDR1 and CDR2 are LNHDA and SQIVND (reference sequence). The CDR3, as DNA: TGTGCCAGTAGTATGGGGACAGGGGGCAGGGGCAATCAGCCCCAGCATTTT. It encodes CASSMGTGGRGNQPQHF.

J is TRBJ2-5 and V is TRBV6-5; TRBD1 agrees at 12 bases. V trimming: 6 bases; J trimming: 13 bases; junction bases outside the gene matches: 9. CDR1 is MNHEY, CDR2 SVGAGI, per germline. The length of the CDR3 is 13 residues. The CDR3 nucleotides read TGTGCCAGCAGAAATCCGGGACAGGGGGCCCTGTACTTC. Residues: CASRNPGQGALYF.

This chain connects TRBV6-5 to TRBJ1-2; D perhaps matches TRBD1 (6 bases). Germline assignment: CDR1 MNHEY and CDR2 SVGAGI. Deletions cut 5 bases from V and 8 bases from J, with 9 bases between. The CDR3 loop spans 11 amino acids. The CDR3 region is CASSPGEGYTF. DNA of the CDR3: TGTGCCAGCAGTCCAGGGGAGGGCTACACCTTC.

This clone was detected once. The V gene is TRBV29-1, the J gene TRBJ1-1; possible D gene TRBD1, 5 bases. Germline V CDR1 and CDR2: SQVTM, ANQGSEA. CDR3 length: 14 amino acids. Trimming pared 4 bases from V and 4 bases from J, leaving 16 bases between. The chain's CDR3 is CSVGEGAHGTEAFF. The CDR3 DNA reads TGCAGCGTTGGAGAAGGGGCCCATGGCACTGAAGCTTTCTTT. Together with reference TRBV29-1 and TRBJ1-1, the CDR3 gives the full variable domain: SAVISQKPSRDICQRGTSLTIQCQVDSQVTMMFWYRQQPGQSLTLIATANQGSEATYESGFVIDKFPISRPNLTFSTLTVSNMSPEDSSIYLCSVGEGAHGTEAFFGQGTRLTVV.

The rearrangement joins TRBV27 to TRBJ1-1; maybe TRBD1 (6 bases). The CDR3 covers 13 residues. With 5 bases removed from V and 6 bases from J, the gap between germline ends came to 13 bases. Germline V gene lookup returns CDR1 MNHEY and CDR2 SMNVEV (reference sequence). The CDR3 DNA sequence: TGTGCCAGCAGTCTTGAACAGGGCTCTGAAGCTTTCTTT. Translation: CASSLEQGSEAFF.

The chain is built from TRBV7-2 and TRBJ2-7; D is ambiguous. This CDR3 has 14 amino acids. The germline V and J ends were trimmed by 3 bases and 0 bases, with 9 bases remaining between them. Germline lookup yields CDR1 SGHTA and CDR2 FQGNSA. The CDR3 nucleotides are TGTGCCAGCAGCTTTCTCGCCAGCTCCTACGAGCAGTACTTC. Encoded protein: CASSFLASSYEQYF. The full variable domain, in which reference TRBV7-2 and TRBJ2-7 provide the parts outside the CDR3, is GAGVSQSPSNKVTEKGKDVELRCDPISGHTALYWYRQSLGQGLEFLIYFQGNSAPDKSGLPSDRFSAERTGGSVSTLTIQRTQQEDSAVYLCASSFLASSYEQYFGPGTRLTVT.

The DNA for the CDR3 is TGTGCCAGCAGCTTAAGCCCAGCGGGGGGGATGGATACGCAGTATTTT. Its protein product is CASSLSPAGGMDTQYF. The chain carries TRBV7-3 and TRBJ2-3, with TRBD2 matching over 10 bases. Unmatched junction bases numbered 7, after V lost 1 base and J lost 6 bases. CDR1 is SGHTA and CDR2 is FQGTGA in the germline V gene. CDR3 length equals 16 residues.

This clone was recorded once. The V gene is TRBV6-5, the J gene TRBJ1-2; D gene uncertain. The CDR3 sequence is 14 residues long. The germline CDR1 and CDR2 sequences are MNHEY and SVGAGI. V was pared by 6 bases and J by 8 bases, with 19 bases between. CDR3 amino acids: CASRAGSIHGGYTF. The CDR3 coding sequence is TGTGCCAGCAGGGCCGGGTCGATCCACGGCGGCTACACCTTC.

The chain couples TRBV4-3 to TRBJ1-4, with D unresolved. Germline CDR1 LGHNA, CDR2 YSLEER. Deletions cut 2 bases from V and 2 bases from J, with 6 bases between. The CDR3 loop spans 14 amino acids. Here the CDR3 reads CASSQFVTNEKLFF. The CDR3 bases are TGCGCCAGCAGCCAATTCGTTACTAATGAAAAACTGTTTTTT.

The chain carries TRBV18 and TRBJ2-3; 9 bases agree with TRBD1. The germline gives CDR1 KGHSH, CDR2 LQKENI. The length of the CDR3 is 16 residues. Trimming cost V 6 bases and J 1 base; bases outside gene matches: 8. The CDR3 DNA is TGTGCCAGCTCCTTCGGGACAGGGATCGGCACAGATACGCAGTATTTT. This translates into CASSFGTGIGTDTQYF.

V and J are TRBV4-1 and TRBJ1-5; TRBD1 might be the D (5 bases). Germline V gives CDR1 MGHRA, CDR2 YSYEKL. The V end was cut by 4 bases, the J end by 0 bases, with 10 bases between. This CDR3 spans 15 amino acids. CDR3 loop: CASSPAGYSNQPQHF. The CDR3 nucleotides are TGCGCCAGCAGCCCCGCAGGGTATAGCAATCAGCCCCAGCATTTT.

The rearrangement links TRBV6-5 to TRBJ1-6, with 8 bases that match TRBD1. Germline V CDR1 and CDR2: MNHEY, SVGAGI. This CDR3 has 13 amino acids. V shed 7 bases and J 8 bases; nucleotides not matched to a gene: 4. The CDR3 loop reads CASTQGADSPLHF. CDR3 coding DNA: TGTGCCAGCACCCAGGGGGCGGATTCACCCCTCCACTTT.

This chain uses TRBV19 with TRBJ2-1; 9 nucleotides line up with TRBD2. Per the germline V gene, CDR1 is LNHDA and CDR2 is SQIVND (reference sequence). This CDR3 comprises 16 residues. After removal of 8 bases from V and 3 bases from J, the junction contained 11 bases not matched to a gene. In nucleotides, the CDR3 is TGTGCCAGTGGGACTAGCTCGCGGCGTTTCTACAATGAGCAGTTCTTC. Its translation: CASGTSSRRFYNEQFF.

V is TRBV6-6 and J is TRBJ2-5, with D possibly TRBD2 on 6 matching bases. Trimming took 7 bases from V and 0 from J, leaving 18 bases between them. The CDR3 totals 16 residues. From germline, CDR1 is MNHNY and CDR2 SVGAGI (reference sequence). This chain's CDR3 is CASTGIGGRYQETQYF. The CDR3 DNA is TGTGCCAGCACTGGGATAGGAGGGAGGTACCAAGAGACCCAGTACTTC.

The chain joins TRBV10-2 to TRBJ1-5; maybe TRBD1 (5 bases). Trimming cost V 0 bases and J 9 bases, with 12 bases left between them. The CDR3 has 14 residues. Germline V gene lookup returns CDR1 WSHSY and CDR2 SAAADI. The CDR3 sequence is CASSESNGQAPQHF. CDR3 DNA sequence: TGCGCCAGCAGTGAGTCGAACGGACAAGCGCCCCAGCATTTT.